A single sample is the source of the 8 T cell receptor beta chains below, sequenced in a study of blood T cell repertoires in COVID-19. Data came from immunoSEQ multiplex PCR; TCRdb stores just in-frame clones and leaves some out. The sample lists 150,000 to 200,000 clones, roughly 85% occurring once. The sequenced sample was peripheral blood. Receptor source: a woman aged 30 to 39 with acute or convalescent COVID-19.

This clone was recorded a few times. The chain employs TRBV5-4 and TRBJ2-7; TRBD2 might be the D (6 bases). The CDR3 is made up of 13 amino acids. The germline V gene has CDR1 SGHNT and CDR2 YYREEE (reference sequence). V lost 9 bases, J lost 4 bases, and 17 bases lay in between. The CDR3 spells CATWAPGEYEQYF. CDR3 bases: TGTGCCACCTGGGCCCCGGGGGAATACGAGCAGTACTTC.

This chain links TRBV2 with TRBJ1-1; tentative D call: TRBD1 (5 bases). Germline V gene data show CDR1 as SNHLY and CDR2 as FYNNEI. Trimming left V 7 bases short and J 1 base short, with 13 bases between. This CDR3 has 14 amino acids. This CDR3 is CASILATANTEAFF. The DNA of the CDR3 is TGTGCCAGCATCCTGGCGACAGCGAACACTGAAGCTTTCTTT.

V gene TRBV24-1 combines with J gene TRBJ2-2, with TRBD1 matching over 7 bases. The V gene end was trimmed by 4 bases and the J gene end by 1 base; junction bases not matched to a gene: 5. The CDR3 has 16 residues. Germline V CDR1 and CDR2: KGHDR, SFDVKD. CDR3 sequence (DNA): TGTGCCACCAGTGAGTGGGACAGCCTGAACACCGGGGAGCTGTTTTTT. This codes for CATSEWDSLNTGELFF.

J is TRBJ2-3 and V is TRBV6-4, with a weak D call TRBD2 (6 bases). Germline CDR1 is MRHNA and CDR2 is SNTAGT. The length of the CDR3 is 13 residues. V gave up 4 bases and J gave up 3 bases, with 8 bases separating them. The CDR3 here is CASSAGETDTQYF. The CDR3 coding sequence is TGTGCCAGCAGTGCGGGGGAAACAGATACGCAGTATTTT.

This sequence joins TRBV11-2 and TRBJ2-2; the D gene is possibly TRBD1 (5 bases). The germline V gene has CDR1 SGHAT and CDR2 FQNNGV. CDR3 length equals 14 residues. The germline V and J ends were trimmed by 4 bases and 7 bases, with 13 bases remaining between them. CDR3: CASSWLRGDGELFF. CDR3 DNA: TGTGCCAGCAGCTGGTTAAGGGGCGACGGGGAGCTGTTTTTT.

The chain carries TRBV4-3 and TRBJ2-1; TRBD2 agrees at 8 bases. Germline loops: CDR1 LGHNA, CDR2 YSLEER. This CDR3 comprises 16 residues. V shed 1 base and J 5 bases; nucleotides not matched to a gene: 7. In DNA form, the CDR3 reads TGCGCCAGCAGCCAAGGAGCGGCGGGAGGAAACAATGAGCAGTTCTTC. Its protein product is CASSQGAAGGNNEQFF.

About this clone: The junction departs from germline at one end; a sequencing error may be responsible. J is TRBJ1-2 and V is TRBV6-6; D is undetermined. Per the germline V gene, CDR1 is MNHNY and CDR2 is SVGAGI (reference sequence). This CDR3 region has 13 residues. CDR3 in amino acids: CASTPVPDYGYTF. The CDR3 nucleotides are TGTGCCAGCACCCCAGTCCCGGACTACGGCTACACCTTC.

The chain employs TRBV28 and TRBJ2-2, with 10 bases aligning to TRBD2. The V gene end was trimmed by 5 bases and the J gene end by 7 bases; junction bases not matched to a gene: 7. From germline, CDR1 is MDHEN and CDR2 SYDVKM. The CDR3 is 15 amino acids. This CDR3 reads CASSVLAGVIGELFF. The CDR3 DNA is TGTGCCAGCAGTGTTCTAGCGGGAGTCATCGGGGAGCTGTTTTTT.